This is a list of T cell receptor beta chains from one sample in a study of shared clonotypes between healthy human individuals. The table came from immunoSEQ multiplex PCR; TCRdb's copy has only in-frame clones and leaves some out. The data show approximately 940,000 clones, 76% seen once. The sample consisted of memory CD4+ T cells sorted from blood. These receptors came from a young man in good health. The CDR3 runs from the conserved cysteine through the conserved F or W. D genes are given only for firm matches. Size values are once, few and many counts, or a class for expanded clones, and some rows have none.

TRBV19	-	-	TRBJ1-2	CASSIGGYGGYTF	TGTGCCAGTAGTATCGGAGGGTACGGGGGCTACACCTTC
TRBV5-1	-	TRBD2	TRBJ2-5	CASSLLAGLSETQYF	TGCGCCAGCAGCTTACTAGCGGGGTTGTCGGAGACCCAGTACTTC
TRBV6-6	few	-	TRBJ1-1	CASSYGGNTEAFF	TGTGCCAGCAGTTACGGGGGGAACACTGAAGCTTTCTTT
TRBV5-1	few	-	TRBJ2-7	CASSHGHRDNYEQYF	TGCGCCAGCAGCCACGGACATAGGGATAACTACGAGCAGTACTTC
TRBV27	-	-	TRBJ1-2	CASSFPTEDYGYTF	TGTGCCAGCAGCTTCCCCACGGAAGACTATGGCTACACCTTC
TRBV9	-	TRBD1	TRBJ1-5	CASSTGTGVNWPQHF	TGTGCCAGCAGCACCGGGACAGGGGTGAATTGGCCCCAGCATTTT
TRBV19	-	-	TRBJ1-2	CASSIRNYGYTF	TGTGCCAGTAGTATAAGAAACTATGGCTACACCTTC
TRBV30	-	TRBD1	TRBJ1-2	CAWSVQQGANYGYTF	TGTGCCTGGAGTGTACAACAGGGGGCCAACTATGGCTACACCTTC
TRBV28	-	-	TRBJ1-6	CASSLPGLLVSPLHF	TGTGCCAGCAGTCTGCCGGGACTTCTGGTTTCACCCCTCCACTTT
TRBV27	-	-	TRBJ2-5	CASAQGGAFPETQYF	TGTGCCAGCGCCCAAGGAGGGGCGTTCCCAGAGACCCAGTACTTC
TRBV28	-	-	TRBJ1-6	CASKDRSPLHF	TGTGCCAGCAAGGACCGGTCACCCCTCCACTTT
TRBV19	-	-	TRBJ1-4	CASSIQATNEKLFF	TGTGCCAGTAGTATACAGGCAACTAATGAAAAACTGTTTTTT